The table lists the clone carrying this T cell receptor (beta chain) with many counts. Unique molecular identifiers were affixed to single, distinct cDNA molecules. TCRdb passed the 5' RACE reads through MiXCR, listing each CDR3 protein once. The profile shows under 85,000 distinct CDR3 sequences, about 9% of them singletons. The CDR3 extends over 15 amino acids. CDR1 and CDR2 from the germline V gene are MNHEY and SMNVEV (reference sequence). The ends were cut back, 6 bases at V and 5 bases at J, with 19 bases in the middle. The data are from a study of early T cells in non-severe SARS-CoV-2 infection.

Sequencing was performed on whole blood. The sequence was obtained from an adult who was a healthcare worker with PCR-confirmed SARS-CoV-2 infection or an uninfected control (not recorded which). The chain employs TRBV27 and TRBJ2-5; tentatively, D is TRBD1 (6 bases). The CDR3 loop is CASRPRTVSSETQYF. DNA of the CDR3: TGTGCCAGCAGACCCCGGACAGTATCGTCGGAGACCCAGTACTTC.